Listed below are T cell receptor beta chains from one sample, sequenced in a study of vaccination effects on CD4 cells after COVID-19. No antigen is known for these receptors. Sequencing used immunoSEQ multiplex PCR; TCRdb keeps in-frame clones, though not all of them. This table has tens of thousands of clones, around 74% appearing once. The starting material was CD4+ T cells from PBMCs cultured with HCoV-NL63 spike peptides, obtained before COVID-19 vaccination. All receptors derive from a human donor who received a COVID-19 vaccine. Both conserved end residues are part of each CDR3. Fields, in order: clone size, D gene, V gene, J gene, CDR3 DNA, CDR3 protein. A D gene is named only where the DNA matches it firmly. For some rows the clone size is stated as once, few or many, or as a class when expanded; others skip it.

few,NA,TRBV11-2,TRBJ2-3,TGTGCCAGCAGCTTAGCTTCAGATACGCAGTATTTT,CASSLASDTQYF
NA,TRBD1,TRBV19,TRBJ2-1,TGTGCCAGTAGTATTGACAGGGGAGATGAGCAGTTCTTC,CASSIDRGDEQFF
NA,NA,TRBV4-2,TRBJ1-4,TGTGCCAGCAGCCAAGATCAGGTACAGGGAATTAATGAAAAACTGTTTTTT,CASSQDQVQGINEKLFF
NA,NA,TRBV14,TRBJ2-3,TGTGCCAGCAGCCAAGAATTGTCAGTTAATACGCAGTATTTT,CASSQELSVNTQYF
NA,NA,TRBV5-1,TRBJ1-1,TGCGCCAGCAGCTTAATGCAGGTGAACACTGAAGCTTTCTTT,CASSLMQVNTEAFF
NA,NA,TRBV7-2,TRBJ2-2,TGTGCCAGCAGCATAACAGGGTTGCGGAACACCGGGGAGCTGTTTTTT,CASSITGLRNTGELFF
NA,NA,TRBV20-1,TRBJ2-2,TGCAGTGCTATGGGAACCGGGGAGCTGTTTTTT,CSAMGTGELFF
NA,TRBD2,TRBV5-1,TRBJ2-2,TGCGCCAGCAGCCCCTTAGCGGGTACCACCACCGGGGAGCTGTTTTTT,CASSPLAGTTTGELFF
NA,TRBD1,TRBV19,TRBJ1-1,TGTGCCAGTAGGCCACAGGGGGCAGGGAACACTGAAGCTTTCTTT,CASRPQGAGNTEAFF
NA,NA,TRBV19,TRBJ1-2,TGTGCCAGTAGTAAACGAGGGGGAAGGGACTATGGCTACACCTTC,CASSKRGGRDYGYTF
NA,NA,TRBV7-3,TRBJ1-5,TGTGCCAGCAGCAAGGGACGTGGGCTAGATCAGCCCCAGCATTTT,CASSKGRGLDQPQHF
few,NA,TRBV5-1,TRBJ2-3,TGCGCCAGCAGCTTGGTCTCAGATACGCAGTATTTT,CASSLVSDTQYF
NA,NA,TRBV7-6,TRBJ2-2,TGTGCCAGCAGCTTTAGGACAGCCGCGAACACCGGGGAGCTGTTTTTT,CASSFRTAANTGELFF
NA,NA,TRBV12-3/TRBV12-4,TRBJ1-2,TGTGCCAGCACCCTCCGGGGCTATGGCTACACCTTC,CASTLRGYGYTF
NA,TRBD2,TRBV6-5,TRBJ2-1,TGTGCCAGCACTGCCGGGACTAGCCTATTCTTC,CASTAGTSLFF
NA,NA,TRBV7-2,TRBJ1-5,TGTGCCAGCAGCTTAGACACAGATCAGCCCCAGCATTTT,CASSLDTDQPQHF
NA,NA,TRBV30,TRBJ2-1,TGTGCCTGGAATCCCGGGACTCCTCCCTACAATGAGCAGTTCTTC,CAWNPGTPPYNEQFF
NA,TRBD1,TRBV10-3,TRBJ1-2,TGTGCCATCAGGATAGACAGGGACTATGGCTACACCTTC,CAIRIDRDYGYTF
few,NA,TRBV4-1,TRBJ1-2,TGCGCCTGTCGCTCCCCAGGTCGTGGCTACACCTTC,CACRSPGRGYTF
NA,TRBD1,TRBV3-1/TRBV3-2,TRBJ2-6,TGTGCCAGCAGCCAAGAGACAGGGTTAAGTGGGGCCAACGTCCTGACTTTC,CASSQETGLSGANVLTF
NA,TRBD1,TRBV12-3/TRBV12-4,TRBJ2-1,TGTGCCAGCAGGAACAGGGGTGAGCAGTTCTTC,CASRNRGEQFF
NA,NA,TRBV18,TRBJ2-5,TGTGCCAGCTCACCAGGTATCCAAGAGACCCAGTACTTC,CASSPGIQETQYF
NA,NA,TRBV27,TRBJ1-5,TGTGCCAGCAGAGGTGGTTTAGGGAGCCAGCATTTT,CASRGGLGSQHF
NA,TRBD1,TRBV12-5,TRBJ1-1,TGTGCTAGTGGTTTGGACCAGGGACAGGGCGGCACTGAAGCTTTCTTT,CASGLDQGQGGTEAFF
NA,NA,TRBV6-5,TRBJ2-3,TGTGCCAGCAGTATCACAGGGTCGACCACAGATACGCAGTATTTT,CASSITGSTTDTQYF
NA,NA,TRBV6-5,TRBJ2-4,TGTGCCAGCAGTACCCAATCAGCCAAAAACATTCAGTACTTC,CASSTQSAKNIQYF
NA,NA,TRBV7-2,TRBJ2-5,TGTGCCAGCAGCTTAGAGTCCGTAACCCAAGAGACCCAGTACTTC,CASSLESVTQETQYF
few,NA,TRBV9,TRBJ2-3,TGTGCCAGCAGCGGATGGACAGTACCGGGCACAGATACGCAGTATTTT,CASSGWTVPGTDTQYF
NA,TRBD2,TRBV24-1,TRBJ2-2,TGTGCCACCAGTGACTGGGGACTAGCGGGGGGGTACACCGGGGAGCTGTTTTTT,CATSDWGLAGGYTGELFF
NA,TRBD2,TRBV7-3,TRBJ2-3,TGTGCCAGCAGTTCCGTAGCGGGGGGCGGAGCAGATACGCAGTATTTT,CASSSVAGGGADTQYF